This T cell receptor beta chain was recorded in a study of cytomegalovirus exposure and HLA in healthy donors. Overall study results and limits: The study listed around 150 cytomegalovirus-associated TCR beta chains.

The length of the CDR3 is 14 residues. V lost 4 bases and J lost 2; bases outside the gene matches: 2. Germline CDR1 MNHNS, CDR2 SASEGT. Clones were read by immunoSEQ multiplex PCR, and TCRdb kept only the in-frame ones, dropping some. The sample carries fewer than 250,000 clones, around nine tenths recorded once. This clone was observed a handful of times. Its antigen is not identified. The identical CDR3 is also encoded by other nucleotide sequences in the sample. The clonotype was recovered from a young man in good health and CMV-seronegative. This chain connects TRBV6-1 to TRBJ2-7; 10 nucleotides match TRBD1. Sequenced material: PBMCs. For the CDR3, the DNA is TGTGCCAGCAGTGTGGGGACAGGGGCCTACGAGCAGTACTTC. It translates to CASSVGTGAYEQYF.